There are many counts of the clone carrying this TCR beta chain. Its antigen is as yet unknown. Duration under 3 months, a NOSPECS grade of at least 4, and a Clinical Activity Score of at least 3 characterized the ophthalmopathy patients. Unmatched junction bases numbered 3, after V lost 6 bases and J lost 2 bases. This CDR3 region has 14 residues. Germline V lookup: CDR1 MDHEN, CDR2 SYDVKM. TCR beta CDR3 sequences were amplified from RNA transcripts. TCR CDR3 underwent first-round RT-PCR with the HTBI primer set. TCRdb reprocessed the multiplex PCR reads via MiXCR and lists one record per CDR3 protein. The table has approximately 690,000 distinct CDR3 sequences, around 21% seen once. The entry originates in a study of T cells in Graves' hyperthyroidism and ophthalmopathy. Whole-study findings and limits: Expanded thyroid clonotypes (above 0.001) were mostly also found in blood.

This TCR derives from a man aged 25 to 40 with Graves' ophthalmopathy. This chain joins TRBV28 and TRBJ2-7; 11 positions match TRBD1. Specimen: blood. The DNA of the CDR3 is TGTGCCAGCAGGGGGACAGGGGGAACCTACGAGCAGTACTTC. The encoded protein is CASRGTGGTYEQYF.